This TCR beta chain was sequenced in a study of shared clonotypes between healthy human individuals. Germline V gives CDR1 SGHAT, CDR2 FQNNGV. There are 16 residues in the CDR3. V dropped 1 base and J dropped 0 bases, with 10 bases sitting between them. Here immunoSEQ multiplex PCR was the method, and the copy in TCRdb shows in-frame clones only, minus some. The sample has some 2,000,000 clones; 85% to 95% are singletons. Every donor, a Caucasian adult, lived in Nashville, Tennessee. Division of CD4+ cells produced a CD45RA+ naive subset and a CD45RA-negative memory subset. This clone was found a few times. Other DNA variants within this sample encode the same CDR3.

This clonotype originated in a man aged 18 to 29 in good health. Sequenced input: naive CD4+ T cells sorted from blood. Regarding subset: CD45RA+ positively selected. This chain links TRBV11-2 with TRBJ1-3; no reliable D call. The CDR3 DNA sequence: TGTGCCAGCAGCTTAGCGGGCACCGCCTCTGGAAACACCATATATTTT. Translating it yields CASSLAGTASGNTIYF. The variable domain in full, with the rest retrieved from reference TRBV11-2 and TRBJ1-3, is EAGVAQSPRYKIIEKRQSVAFWCNPISGHATLYWYQQILGQGPKLLIQFQNNGVVDDSQLPKDRFSAERLKGVDSTLKIQPAKLEDSAVYLCASSLAGTASGNTIYFGEGSWLTVV.